The 10 T cell receptor beta chains given below trace back to one sample, sequenced in a study of T-cell reconstitution after alpha-beta-depleted transplantation in children (dated by TCRdb to the mid-2010s). Library preparation employed PCR. These reads were obtained on an Illumina HiSeq 2500. To normalize quantification of the TCRbeta repertoire, the TCR libraries were built with molecular barcoding that relied on unique molecular identifiers. The raw public reads went through TCRdb reprocessing: fastp at Q25, MiXCR clone calling, in-frame beta chains kept. Here each entry gathers all rows of one CDR3 protein and keeps the most common genes and DNA. The sample table shows some 490,000 distinct CDR3 sequences, and roughly an eighth are seen once. More than 5.5% of the sample is held by the ten biggest clonotypes. Sequencing used PBMCs from the stem cell graft donor, obtained from the stem cell graft. Every receptor here comes from a human donor who donated a stem cell graft to a child with combined immunodeficiency.

This clonotype has just a few counts. The chain uses TRBV4-3 and TRBJ1-3; D gene ambiguous. The CDR3 covers 16 residues. Germline CDR1 LGHNA, CDR2 YSLEER. V gave up 0 bases and J gave up 0 bases, with 9 bases separating them. CDR3 sequence: CASSQDKFVSGNTIYF. The CDR3 DNA sequence: TGCGCCAGCAGCCAAGATAAATTCGTCTCTGGAAACACCATATATTTT.

This rearrangement joins TRBV6-1 to TRBJ1-1; a possible D gene is TRBD1 (6 bases). The CDR3 has 14 amino acids. Germline lookup yields CDR1 MNHNS and CDR2 SASEGT. V lost 10 bases to trimming and J lost 1 base, with 16 bases between them. As DNA, the CDR3 is TGTGCCACCGTACGGGGGGCACGGAACACTGAAGCTTTCTTT. This codes for CATVRGARNTEAFF.

The chain is built from TRBV28 and TRBJ2-7; 8 bases fit TRBD1. The germline V gene encodes CDR1 MDHEN and CDR2 SYDVKM. V lost 6 bases, J lost 6 bases, and 7 bases stayed unmatched. The CDR3 extends over 13 amino acids. CDR3 bases: TGTGCCAGCAGGCCAGGGGGCTGGCGCGAGCAGTACTTC. This translates into CASRPGGWREQYF.

This clonotype was seen a few times. CDR3 nucleotides: TGTGCCACTCTAGCGGGAGGGACCAATGAGCAGTTCTTC. This gives the protein CATLAGGTNEQFF. This chain links TRBV10-3 with TRBJ2-1, with TRBD2 identical over 12 bases. Trimming cost V 10 bases and J 6 bases; bases outside gene matches: 4. The CDR3 contains 13 residues. Germline V gene sequence: CDR1 ENHRY, CDR2 SYGVKD.

This clonotype was recorded many times. The rearrangement joins TRBV20-1 to TRBJ2-1; TRBD2 aligns across 13 bases. Germline CDR1 and CDR2: DFQATT and SNEGSKA (reference sequence). The CDR3 is 16 amino acids. V lost 1 base and J lost 2; bases outside the gene matches: 2. CDR3 DNA sequence: TGCAGTGCTAGAGTAGGACTAGCGGGGGCCTACAATGAGCAGTTCTTC. Protein: CSARVGLAGAYNEQFF.

The CDR3 DNA reads as TGTGCCAGCAGCCAAGTCGGGGGGCATGTCGGGGAGCTGTTTTTT. Translated, it gives CASSQVGGHVGELFF. The chain links TRBV12-3 or TRBV12-4 to TRBJ2-2; TRBD2 is a possible D gene (7 bases). CDR3 length: 15 residues. The ends were cut back, 6 bases at V and 7 bases at J, with 18 bases in the middle.

J is TRBJ2-1 and V is TRBV18; TRBD1 matches 7 bases. Germline V gene sequence: CDR1 KGHSH, CDR2 LQKENI. The CDR3 has 16 residues. V shed 5 bases and J 4 bases; nucleotides not matched to a gene: 11. DNA of the CDR3: TGTGCCAGCTCAGCTTTCCGGGACAGCTCATACAATGAGCAGTTCTTC. Translation gives CASSAFRDSSYNEQFF.

The chain couples TRBV15 to TRBJ2-7; 8 bases map to TRBD2. Germline V CDR1 and CDR2: LNHNV, YYDKDF (reference sequence). V shed 7 bases and J 5 bases; nucleotides not matched to a gene: 10. This CDR3 region has 14 residues. The CDR3 here is CATTGPGLGHEQYF. The CDR3 nucleotides read TGTGCCACCACCGGACCGGGACTAGGGCACGAGCAGTACTTC.

A few counts support this clonotype. This chain connects TRBV20-1 to TRBJ2-2, with TRBD2 identical over 15 bases. After removal of 1 base from V and 6 bases from J, the junction contained 12 bases not matched to a gene. CDR3 length: 19 residues. Germline CDR1 and CDR2: DFQATT and SNEGSKA (reference sequence). The CDR3 DNA is TGCAGTGCTAGAGGGAGATCGGGACTAGCGGGAGGCATCGCCGGGGAGCTGTTTTTT. Protein sequence: CSARGRSGLAGGIAGELFF.

This clonotype occurred many times. The genes are TRBV5-8 and TRBJ2-5; TRBD1 matches 7 bases. The CDR3 is 14 residues long. V was pared by 0 bases and J by 4 bases, with 3 bases of the junction left unmatched. The germline CDR1 and CDR2 sequences are SGHTS and YDEGEE. CDR3: CASSLVRGRETQYF. As DNA, the CDR3 is TGTGCCAGCAGCTTGGTCAGGGGGAGAGAGACCCAGTACTTC.